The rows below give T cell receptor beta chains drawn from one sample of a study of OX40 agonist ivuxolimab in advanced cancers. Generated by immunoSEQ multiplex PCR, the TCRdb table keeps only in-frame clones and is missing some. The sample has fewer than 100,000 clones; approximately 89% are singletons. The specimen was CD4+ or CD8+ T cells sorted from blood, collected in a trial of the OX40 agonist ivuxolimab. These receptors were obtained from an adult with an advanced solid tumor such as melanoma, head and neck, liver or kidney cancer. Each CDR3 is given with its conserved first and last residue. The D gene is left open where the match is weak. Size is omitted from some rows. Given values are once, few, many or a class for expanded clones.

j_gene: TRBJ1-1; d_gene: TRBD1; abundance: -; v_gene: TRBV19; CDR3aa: CASTNSGTGGRMNTEAFF; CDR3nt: TGTGCCAGTACGAACTCCGGGACAGGGGGCAGGATGAACACTGAAGCTTTCTTT
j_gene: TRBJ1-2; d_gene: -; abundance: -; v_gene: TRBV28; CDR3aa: CASSLWQNYGYTF; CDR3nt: TGTGCCAGCAGTTTGTGGCAGAACTATGGCTACACCTTC
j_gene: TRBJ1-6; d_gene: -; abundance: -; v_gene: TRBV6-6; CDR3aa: CASSYSPRGLHSPLHF; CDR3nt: TGTGCCAGCAGTTACTCGCCCAGGGGACTTCATTCACCCCTCCACTTT
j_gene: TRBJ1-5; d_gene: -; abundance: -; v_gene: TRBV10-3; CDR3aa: CAISGGHNQPQHF; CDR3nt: TGTGCCATCAGTGGGGGCCACAATCAGCCCCAGCATTTT
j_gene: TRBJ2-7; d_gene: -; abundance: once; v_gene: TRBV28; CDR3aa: CATRGGGRSYEQYF; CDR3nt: TGTGCCACACGGGGTGGAGGGAGGTCCTACGAGCAGTACTTC
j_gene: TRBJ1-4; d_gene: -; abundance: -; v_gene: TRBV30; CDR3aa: CAWSPRTEKLFF; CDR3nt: TGTGCCTGGAGCCCCCGTACCGAAAAACTGTTTTTT
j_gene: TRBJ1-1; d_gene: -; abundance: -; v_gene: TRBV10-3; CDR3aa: CAIRTDIEAFF; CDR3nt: TGTGCCATCAGGACAGACATTGAAGCTTTCTTT
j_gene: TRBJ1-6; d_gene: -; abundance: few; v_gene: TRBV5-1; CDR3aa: CASSPGTPNSPLHF; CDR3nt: TGCGCCAGCAGCCCTGGGACACCTAATTCACCCCTCCACTTT
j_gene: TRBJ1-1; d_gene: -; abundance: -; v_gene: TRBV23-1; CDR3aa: CASSQSMGHVTEAFF; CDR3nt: TGCGCCAGCAGTCAATCAATGGGACACGTCACTGAAGCTTTCTTT
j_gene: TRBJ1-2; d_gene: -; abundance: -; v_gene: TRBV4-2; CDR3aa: CASSQDSPGAGNLYGYTF; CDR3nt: TGTGCCAGCAGCCAAGATTCCCCTGGGGCAGGCAATCTATATGGCTACACCTTC
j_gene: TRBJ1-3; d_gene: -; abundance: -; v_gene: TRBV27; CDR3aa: CASSLSGHGNTIYF; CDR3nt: TGTGCCAGCAGTTTATCTGGGCATGGAAACACCATATATTTT
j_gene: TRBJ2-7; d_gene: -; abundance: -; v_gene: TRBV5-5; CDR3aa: CASSIQGSRDEQYF; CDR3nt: TGTGCCAGCAGTATCCAGGGTAGTCGAGACGAGCAGTACTTC
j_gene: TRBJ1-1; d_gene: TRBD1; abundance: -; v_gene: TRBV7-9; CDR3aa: CASSLQGGLGGAFF; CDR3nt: TGTGCCAGCAGCTTACAGGGGGGCCTGGGTGGTGCTTTCTTT
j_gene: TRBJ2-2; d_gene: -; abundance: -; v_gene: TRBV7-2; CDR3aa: CASSVLGTTGELFF; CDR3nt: TGTGCCAGCAGCGTCCTAGGAACCACCGGGGAGCTGTTTTTT
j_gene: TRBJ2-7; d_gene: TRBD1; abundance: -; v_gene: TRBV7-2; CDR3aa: CASSLSGRTGYYEQYF; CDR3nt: TGTGCCAGCAGCTTATCGGGTCGGACAGGATACTACGAGCAGTACTTC
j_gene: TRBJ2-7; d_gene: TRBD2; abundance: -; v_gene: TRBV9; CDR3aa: CASSASGSGSYEQYF; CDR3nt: TGTGCCAGCAGCGCGAGCGGGAGTGGCTCCTACGAGCAGTACTTC
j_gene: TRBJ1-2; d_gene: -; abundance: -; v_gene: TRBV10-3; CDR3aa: CAISPEVYGYTF; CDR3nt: TGTGCCATCAGTCCGGAGGTCTATGGCTACACCTTC
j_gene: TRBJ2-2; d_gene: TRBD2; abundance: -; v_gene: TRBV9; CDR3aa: CASSETSGTGELFF; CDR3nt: TGTGCCAGCAGCGAAACTAGCGGCACCGGGGAGCTGTTTTTT
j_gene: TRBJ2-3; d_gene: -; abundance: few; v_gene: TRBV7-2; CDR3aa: CASSLLSRSDTQYF; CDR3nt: TGTGCCAGCAGCTTACTCAGCCGGTCAGATACGCAGTATTTT
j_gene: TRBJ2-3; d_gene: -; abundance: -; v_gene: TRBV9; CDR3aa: CASSSSPSGEFDTQYF; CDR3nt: TGTGCCAGCAGCTCTTCCCCCTCAGGGGAATTCGATACGCAGTATTTT
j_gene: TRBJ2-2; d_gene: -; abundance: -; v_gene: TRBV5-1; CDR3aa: CASSPPGGTTGELFF; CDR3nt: TGCGCCAGCAGCCCCCCGGGGGGCACCACCGGGGAGCTGTTTTTT
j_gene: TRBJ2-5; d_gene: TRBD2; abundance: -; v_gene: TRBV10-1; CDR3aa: CASSGTSGGQETQYF; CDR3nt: TGCGCCAGCAGTGGGACTAGCGGGGGGCAAGAGACCCAGTACTTC
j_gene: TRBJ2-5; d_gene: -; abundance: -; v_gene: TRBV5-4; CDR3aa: CASSPRNPQEVTQYF; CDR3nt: TGTGCCAGCAGCCCCCGTAACCCACAAGAGGTGACCCAGTACTTC
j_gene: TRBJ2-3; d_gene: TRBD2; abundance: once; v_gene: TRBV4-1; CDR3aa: CASSQGLGTQYF; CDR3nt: TGCGCCAGCAGCCAGGGACTAGGGACGCAGTATTTT
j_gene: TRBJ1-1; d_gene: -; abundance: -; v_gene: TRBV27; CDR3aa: CASSFRNGGTGNTEAFF; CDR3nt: TGTGCCAGCAGTTTCCGGAACGGGGGAACGGGGAACACTGAAGCTTTCTTT
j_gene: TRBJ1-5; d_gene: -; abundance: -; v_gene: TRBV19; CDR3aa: CASTAGNRNQPQHF; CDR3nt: TGTGCCAGTACTGCGGGGAATCGCAATCAGCCCCAGCATTTT
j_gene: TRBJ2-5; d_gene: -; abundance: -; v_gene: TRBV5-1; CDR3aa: CASSLASRRETQYF; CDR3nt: TGCGCCAGCAGCTTGGCGTCTAGACGGGAGACCCAGTACTTC
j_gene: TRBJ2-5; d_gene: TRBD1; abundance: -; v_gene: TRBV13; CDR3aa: CASSSTTGAQQETQYF; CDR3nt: TGTGCCAGCAGCTCCACGACAGGGGCGCAACAAGAGACCCAGTACTTC
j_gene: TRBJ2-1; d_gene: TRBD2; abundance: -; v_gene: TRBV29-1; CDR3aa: CSVGYGGGNEQFF; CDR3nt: TGCAGCGTTGGTTACGGGGGGGGCAATGAGCAGTTCTTC
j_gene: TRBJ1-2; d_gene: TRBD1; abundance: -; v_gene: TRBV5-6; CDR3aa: CASSVDRGRNYGYTF; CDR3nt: TGTGCCAGCAGCGTTGACAGGGGGCGAAACTATGGCTACACCTTC
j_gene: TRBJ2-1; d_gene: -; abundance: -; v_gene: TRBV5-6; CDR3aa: CASSLAGTVALNEQFF; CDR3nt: TGTGCCAGCAGCTTGGCCGGGACGGTTGCACTCAATGAGCAGTTCTTC
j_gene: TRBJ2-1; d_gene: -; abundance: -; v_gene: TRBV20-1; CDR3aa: CSARETGQQFF; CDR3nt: TGCAGTGCTAGGGAAACTGGACAGCAGTTCTTC
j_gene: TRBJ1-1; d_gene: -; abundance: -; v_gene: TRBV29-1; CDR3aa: CSVEGQLLNTEAFF; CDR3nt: TGCAGCGTTGAAGGACAGCTATTGAACACTGAAGCTTTCTTT
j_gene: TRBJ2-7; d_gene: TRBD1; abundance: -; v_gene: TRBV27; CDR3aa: CASRTGTGSYEQYF; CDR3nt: TGTGCCAGCAGGACCGGGACAGGTTCCTACGAGCAGTACTTC
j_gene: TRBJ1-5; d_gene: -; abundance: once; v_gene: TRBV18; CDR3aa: CASSSSFPGIDQPQHF; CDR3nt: TGTGCCAGCTCATCTTCGTTTCCCGGGATCGATCAGCCCCAGCATTTT
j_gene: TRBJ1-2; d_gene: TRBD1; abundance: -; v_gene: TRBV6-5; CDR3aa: CASRRQGGGYTF; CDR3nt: TGTGCCAGCAGGCGACAGGGGGGAGGCTACACCTTC
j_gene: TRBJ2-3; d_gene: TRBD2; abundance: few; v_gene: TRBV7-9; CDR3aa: CASSLTGGRVTDTQYF; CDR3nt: TGTGCCAGCAGCTTAACGGGTGGGAGGGTCACAGATACGCAGTATTTT
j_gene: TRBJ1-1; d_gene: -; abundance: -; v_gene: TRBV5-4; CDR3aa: CASSSPRDGNTEAFF; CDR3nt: TGTGCCAGCAGCTCCCCCCGGGACGGGAACACTGAAGCTTTCTTT
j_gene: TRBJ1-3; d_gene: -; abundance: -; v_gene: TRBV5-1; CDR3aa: CASSLEGRGGNTIYF; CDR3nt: TGCGCCAGCAGCTTGGAGGGCAGAGGAGGAAACACCATATATTTT
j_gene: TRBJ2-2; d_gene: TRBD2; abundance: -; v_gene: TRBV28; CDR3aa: CASSLGWILRTSGSNTGELFF; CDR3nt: TGTGCCAGCAGTTTAGGGTGGATTCTGCGGACTAGCGGGTCCAACACCGGGGAGCTGTTTTTT
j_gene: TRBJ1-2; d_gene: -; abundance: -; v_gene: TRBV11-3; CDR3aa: CANHTGRCGYTF; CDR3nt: TGTGCCAATCACACGGGGAGATGTGGCTACACCTTC